This TCR beta chain was profiled in a study of blood T cell repertoires in COVID-19. Study-wide background: The United States, Italy and Spain supplied acute and convalescent COVID-19 samples. T cells, B-cell-depleted T cells, or PBMCs supplied cDNA or gDNA.

Germline CDR1 and CDR2: LGHDT and YNNKEL (reference sequence). This CDR3 is 18 amino acids long. V gave up 3 bases and J gave up 4 bases, with 24 bases separating them. In the original analysis: Estimated nucleated cell counts came from reference gene primer amplification. Repertoires were generated with immunoSEQ multiplex PCR, while TCRdb's copy carries only in-frame clones and drops some. That table supplies the V and J calls and clone size; D and trimming were determined from the DNA. This sample yields 150,000 to 180,000 clones, of which approximately 73% are seen a single time; 3.5% to 4.5% belongs to the top ten. This clone was seen a handful of times.

Sequenced material: peripheral blood. This chain connects TRBV3-1 (or the pseudogene TRBV3-2) to TRBJ2-5; possibly TRBD2 for D (6 bases). The sequence was collected from a woman aged 80 or older with acute or convalescent COVID-19. CDR3 coding DNA: TGTGCCAGCAGCCACGGGGTAGCAGGTCCGGGAGCGGGAGAGACCCAGTACTTC. It yields the protein CASSHGVAGPGAGETQYF.